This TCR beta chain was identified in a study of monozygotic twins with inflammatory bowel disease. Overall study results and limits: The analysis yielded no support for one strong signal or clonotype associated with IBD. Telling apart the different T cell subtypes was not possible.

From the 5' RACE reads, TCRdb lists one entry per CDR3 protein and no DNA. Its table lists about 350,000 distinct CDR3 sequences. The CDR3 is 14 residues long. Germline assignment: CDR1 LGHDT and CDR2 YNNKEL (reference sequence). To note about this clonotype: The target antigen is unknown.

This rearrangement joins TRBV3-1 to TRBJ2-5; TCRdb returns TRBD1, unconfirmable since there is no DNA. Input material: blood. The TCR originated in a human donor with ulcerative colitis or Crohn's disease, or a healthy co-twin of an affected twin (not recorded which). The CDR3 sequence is CASSQWDGEETQYF.